This entry is about one T cell receptor beta chain. The target antigen is unknown. The length of the CDR3 is 14 residues. Germline CDR1 and CDR2: LNHDA and SQIVND (reference sequence). This sample is part of a study of T cells expressing NK-cell markers. Study context: Obtained from sorted CD3+CD56+NKG2C+, CD3+CD56+NKG2C- and CD3+CD56-NKG2C+ T cells were the TCR beta repertoires. With respect to HCMV, most of the eight sequenced donors were seropositive, and one was seronegative.

Whole-study findings and limits: The study found these clonotypes also leading the CD3+CD56-NKG2C+ fraction in a few donors. Uncertainty persisted over the HCMV specificity of expanded NKG2C+ T cell clones.

TCRdb reprocessed the 5' RACE reads and keeps a single row for each CDR3 protein, giving no DNA. The sample has roughly 280,000 distinct CDR3 sequences. The source material was blood T cells: a sorted CD56 or NKG2C T cell subset, CD4+ or CD8+ T cells, or bulk PBMC T cells (not recorded which). This receptor was identified in a man aged 18 to 35 in good health. The rearrangement joins TRBV19 to TRBJ2-7. The CDR3 protein is CASSWLGSYGEQYF.